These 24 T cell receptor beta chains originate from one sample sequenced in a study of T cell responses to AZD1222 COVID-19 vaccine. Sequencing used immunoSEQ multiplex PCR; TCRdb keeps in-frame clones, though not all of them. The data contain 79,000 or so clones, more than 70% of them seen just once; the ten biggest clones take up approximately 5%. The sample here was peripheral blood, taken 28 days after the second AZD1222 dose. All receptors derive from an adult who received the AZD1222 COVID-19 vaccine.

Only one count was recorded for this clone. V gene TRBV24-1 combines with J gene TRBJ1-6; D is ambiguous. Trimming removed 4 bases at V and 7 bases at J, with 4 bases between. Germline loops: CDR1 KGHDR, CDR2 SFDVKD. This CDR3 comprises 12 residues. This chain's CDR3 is CATSENNSPLHF. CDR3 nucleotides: TGTGCCACCAGTGAGAACAATTCACCCCTCCACTTT.

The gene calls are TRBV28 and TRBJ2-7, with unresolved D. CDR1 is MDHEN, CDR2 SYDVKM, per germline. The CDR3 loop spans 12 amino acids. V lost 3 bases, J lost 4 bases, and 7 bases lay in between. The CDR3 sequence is CASSLAGYEQYV. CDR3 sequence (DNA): TGTGCCAGCAGTTTGGCCGGGTACGAGCAGTACGTC.

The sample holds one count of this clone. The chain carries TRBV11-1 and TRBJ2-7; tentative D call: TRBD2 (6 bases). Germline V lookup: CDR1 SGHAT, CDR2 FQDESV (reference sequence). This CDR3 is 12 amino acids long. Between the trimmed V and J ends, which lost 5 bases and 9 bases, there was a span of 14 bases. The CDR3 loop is CASSPGTDGQYF. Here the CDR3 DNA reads TGTGCCAGCAGCCCCGGGACTGACGGGCAGTACTTC.

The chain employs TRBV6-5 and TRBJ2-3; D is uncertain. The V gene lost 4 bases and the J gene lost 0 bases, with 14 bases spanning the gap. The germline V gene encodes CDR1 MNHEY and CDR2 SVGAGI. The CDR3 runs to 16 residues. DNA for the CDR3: TGTGCCAGCAGTTCCCCGGCCGATCCTAGCACAGATACGCAGTATTTT. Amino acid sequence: CASSSPADPSTDTQYF.

The CDR3 protein is CSASPQYTF. The CDR3 DNA sequence: TGCAGTGCTAGCCCCCAATACACCTTC. The chain carries TRBV20-1 and TRBJ1-2; D call uncertain. The ends were cut back, 3 bases at V and 11 bases at J, with 7 bases in the middle. CDR3 length: 9 amino acids. The germline V gene encodes CDR1 DFQATT and CDR2 SNEGSKA (reference sequence).

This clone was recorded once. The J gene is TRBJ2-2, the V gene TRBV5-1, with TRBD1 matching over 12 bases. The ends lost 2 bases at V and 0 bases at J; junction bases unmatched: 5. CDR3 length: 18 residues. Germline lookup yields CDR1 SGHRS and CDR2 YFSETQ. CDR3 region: CASSFGTGGGSNTGELFF. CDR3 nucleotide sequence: TGCGCCAGCAGCTTCGGGACAGGGGGCGGCTCGAACACCGGGGAGCTGTTTTTT. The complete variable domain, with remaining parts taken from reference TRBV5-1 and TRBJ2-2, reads KAGVTQTPRYLIKTRGQQVTLSCSPISGHRSVSWYQQTPGQGLQFLFEYFSETQRNKGNFPGRFSGRQFSNSRSEMNVSTLELGDSALYLCASSFGTGGGSNTGELFFGEGSRLTVL.

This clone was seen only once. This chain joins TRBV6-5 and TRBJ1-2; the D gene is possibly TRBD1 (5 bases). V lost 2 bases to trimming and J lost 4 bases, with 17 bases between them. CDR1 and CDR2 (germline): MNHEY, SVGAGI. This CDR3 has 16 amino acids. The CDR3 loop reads CASSYIMVQGVYGYTF. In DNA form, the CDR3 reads TGTGCCAGCAGTTACATCATGGTCCAGGGAGTCTATGGCTACACCTTC.

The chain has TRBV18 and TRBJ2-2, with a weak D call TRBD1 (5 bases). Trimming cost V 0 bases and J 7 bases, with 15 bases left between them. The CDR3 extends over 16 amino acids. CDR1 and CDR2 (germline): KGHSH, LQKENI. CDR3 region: CASSPPRGQGGGELFF. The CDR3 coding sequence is TGTGCCAGCTCACCACCCCGTGGTCAGGGCGGCGGGGAGCTGTTTTTT. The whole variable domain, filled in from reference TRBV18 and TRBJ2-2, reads NAGVMQNPRHLVRRRGQEARLRCSPMKGHSHVYWYRQLPEEGLKFMVYLQKENIIDESGMPKERFSAEFPKEGPSILRIQQVVRGDSAAYFCASSPPRGQGGGELFFGEGSRLTVL.

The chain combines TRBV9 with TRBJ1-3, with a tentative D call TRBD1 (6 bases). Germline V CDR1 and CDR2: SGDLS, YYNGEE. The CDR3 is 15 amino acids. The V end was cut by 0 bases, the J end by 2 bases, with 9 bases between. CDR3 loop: CASSVGGGTGNTIYF. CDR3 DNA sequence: TGTGCCAGCAGCGTAGGAGGGGGGACTGGAAACACCATATATTTT.

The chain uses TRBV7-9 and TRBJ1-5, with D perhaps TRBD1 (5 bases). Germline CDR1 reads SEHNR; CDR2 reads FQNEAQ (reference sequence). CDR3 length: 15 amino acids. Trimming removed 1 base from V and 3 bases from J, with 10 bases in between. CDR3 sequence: CASSLEWGDNQPQHF. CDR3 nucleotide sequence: TGTGCCAGCAGCTTAGAGTGGGGGGACAATCAGCCCCAGCATTTT. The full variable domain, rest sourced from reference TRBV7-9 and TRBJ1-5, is DTGVSQNPRHKITKRGQNVTFRCDPISEHNRLYWYRQTLGQGPEFLTYFQNEAQLEKSRLLSDRFSAERPKGSFSTLEIQRTEQGDSAMYLCASSLEWGDNQPQHFGDGTRLSIL.

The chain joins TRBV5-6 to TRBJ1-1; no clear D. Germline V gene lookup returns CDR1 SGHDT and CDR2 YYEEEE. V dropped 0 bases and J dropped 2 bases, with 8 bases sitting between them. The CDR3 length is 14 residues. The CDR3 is CASSLETGNTEAFF. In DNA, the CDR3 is TGTGCCAGCAGCTTGGAAACGGGAAACACTGAAGCTTTCTTT.

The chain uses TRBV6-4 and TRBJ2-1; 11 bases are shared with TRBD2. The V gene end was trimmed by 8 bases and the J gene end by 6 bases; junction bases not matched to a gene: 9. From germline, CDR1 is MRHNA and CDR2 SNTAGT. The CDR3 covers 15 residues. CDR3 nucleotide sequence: TGTGCCAGCCGAGCACTAGCGGGGGTTGGCAATGAGCAGTTCTTC. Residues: CASRALAGVGNEQFF.

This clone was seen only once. The CDR3 bases are TGTGCCACCCGGGAGAGATCGTCGGGGTCCTACGAGCAGTACTTC. Translated, it gives CATRERSSGSYEQYF. V gene TRBV6-5 combines with J gene TRBJ2-7, with D possibly matching TRBD2 (6 bases). The CDR3 covers 15 residues. V lost 10 bases, J lost 1 base, and 20 bases lay in between. Germline assignment: CDR1 MNHEY and CDR2 SVGAGI.

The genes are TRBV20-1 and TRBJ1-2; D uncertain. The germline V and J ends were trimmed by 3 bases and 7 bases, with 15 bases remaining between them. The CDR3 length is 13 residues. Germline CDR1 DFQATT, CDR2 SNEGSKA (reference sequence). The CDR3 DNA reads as TGCAGTGCTAGTATTCGGACTTTGGGTGGCTACACCTTC. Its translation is CSASIRTLGGYTF.

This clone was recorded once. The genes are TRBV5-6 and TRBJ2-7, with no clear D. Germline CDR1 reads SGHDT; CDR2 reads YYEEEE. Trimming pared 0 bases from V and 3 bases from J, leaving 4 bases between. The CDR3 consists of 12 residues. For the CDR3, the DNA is TGTGCCAGCAGCTTGGCTGACTACGAGCAGTACGTC. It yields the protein CASSLADYEQYV.

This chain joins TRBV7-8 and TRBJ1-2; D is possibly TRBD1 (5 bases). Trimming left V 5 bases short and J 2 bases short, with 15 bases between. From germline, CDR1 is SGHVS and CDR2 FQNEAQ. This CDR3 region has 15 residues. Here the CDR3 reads CASSLEAGRNYGYTF. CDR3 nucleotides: TGTGCCAGCAGCCTAGAGGCGGGACGGAACTATGGCTACACCTTC. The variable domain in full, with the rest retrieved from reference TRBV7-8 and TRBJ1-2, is GAGVSQSPRYKVAKRGQDVALRCDPISGHVSLFWYQQALGQGPEFLTYFQNEAQLDKSGLPSDRFFAERPEGSVSTLKIQRTQQEDSAVYLCASSLEAGRNYGYTFGSGTRLTVV.

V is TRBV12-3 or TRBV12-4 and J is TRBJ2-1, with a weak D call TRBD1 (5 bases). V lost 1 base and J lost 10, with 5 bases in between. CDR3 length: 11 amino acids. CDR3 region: CASSLGTEQFF. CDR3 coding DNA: TGTGCCAGCAGTTTAGGGACAGAGCAGTTCTTC.

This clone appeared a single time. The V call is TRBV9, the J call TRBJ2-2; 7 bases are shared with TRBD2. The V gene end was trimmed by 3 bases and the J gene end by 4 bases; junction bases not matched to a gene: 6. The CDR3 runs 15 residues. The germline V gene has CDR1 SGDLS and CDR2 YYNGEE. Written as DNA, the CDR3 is TGTGCCAGCAGCGCGGGACCGGGGGGCACCGGGGAGCTGTTTTTT. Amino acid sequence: CASSAGPGGTGELFF.

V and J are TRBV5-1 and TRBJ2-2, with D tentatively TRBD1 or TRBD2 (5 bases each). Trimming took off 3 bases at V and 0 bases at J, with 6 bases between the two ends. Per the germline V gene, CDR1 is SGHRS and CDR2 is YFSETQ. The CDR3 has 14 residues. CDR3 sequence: CASSSGPNTGELFF. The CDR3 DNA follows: TGCGCCAGCAGCTCGGGGCCGAACACCGGGGAGCTGTTTTTT.

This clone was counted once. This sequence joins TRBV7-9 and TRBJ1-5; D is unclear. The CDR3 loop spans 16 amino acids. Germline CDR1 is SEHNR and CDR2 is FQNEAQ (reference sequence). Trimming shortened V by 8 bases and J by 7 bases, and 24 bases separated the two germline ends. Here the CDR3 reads CASARHGDSVWQPQHF. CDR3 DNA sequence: TGTGCCAGCGCCCGACATGGGGATTCGGTGTGGCAGCCCCAGCATTTT.

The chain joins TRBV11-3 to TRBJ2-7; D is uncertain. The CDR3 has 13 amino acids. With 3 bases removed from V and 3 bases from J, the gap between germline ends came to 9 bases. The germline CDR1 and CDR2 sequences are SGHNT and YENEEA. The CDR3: CASSLEPDYEQYF. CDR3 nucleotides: TGTGCCAGCAGCTTGGAGCCTGACTACGAGCAGTACTTC.

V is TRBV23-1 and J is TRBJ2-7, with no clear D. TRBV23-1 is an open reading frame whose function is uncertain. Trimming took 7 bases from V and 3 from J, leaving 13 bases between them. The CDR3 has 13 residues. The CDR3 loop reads CASNMTPCYEQYF. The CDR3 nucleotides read TGCGCCAGCAATATGACACCTTGCTACGAGCAGTACTTC.

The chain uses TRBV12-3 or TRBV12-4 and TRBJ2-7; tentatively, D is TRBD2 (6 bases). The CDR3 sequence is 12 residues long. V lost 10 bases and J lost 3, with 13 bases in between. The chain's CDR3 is CATASGLYEQYF. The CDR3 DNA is TGTGCCACCGCAAGCGGGCTCTACGAGCAGTACTTC.

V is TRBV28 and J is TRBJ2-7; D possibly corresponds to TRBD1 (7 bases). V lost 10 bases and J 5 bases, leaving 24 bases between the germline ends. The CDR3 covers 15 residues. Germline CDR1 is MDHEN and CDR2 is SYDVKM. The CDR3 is CATSLRQGGLDEQYF. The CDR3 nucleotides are TGTGCCACCTCATTGCGACAGGGAGGATTGGACGAGCAGTACTTC.